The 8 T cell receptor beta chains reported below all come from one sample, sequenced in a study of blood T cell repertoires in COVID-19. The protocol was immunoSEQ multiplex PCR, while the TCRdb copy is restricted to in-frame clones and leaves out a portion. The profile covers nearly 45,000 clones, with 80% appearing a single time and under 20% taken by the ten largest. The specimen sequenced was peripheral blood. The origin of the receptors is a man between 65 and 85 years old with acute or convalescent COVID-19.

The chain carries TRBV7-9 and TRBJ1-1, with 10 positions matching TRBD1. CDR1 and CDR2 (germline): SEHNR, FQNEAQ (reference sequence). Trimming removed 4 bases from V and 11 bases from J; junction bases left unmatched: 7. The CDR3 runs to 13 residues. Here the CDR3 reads CASSSGQGGKAFF. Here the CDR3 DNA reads TGTGCCAGCAGCTCTGGACAGGGGGGCAAGGCTTTCTTT.

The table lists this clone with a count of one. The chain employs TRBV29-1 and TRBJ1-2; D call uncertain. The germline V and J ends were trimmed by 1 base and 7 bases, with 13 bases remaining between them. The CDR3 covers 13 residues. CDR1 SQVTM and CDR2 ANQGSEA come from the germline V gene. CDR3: CSVEVKLASGYTF. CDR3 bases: TGCAGCGTTGAAGTTAAGTTAGCGAGTGGCTACACCTTC.

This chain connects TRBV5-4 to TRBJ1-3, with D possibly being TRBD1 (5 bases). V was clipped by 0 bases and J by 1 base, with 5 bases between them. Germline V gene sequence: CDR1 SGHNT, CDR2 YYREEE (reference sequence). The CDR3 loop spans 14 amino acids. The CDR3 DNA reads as TGTGCCAGCAGCTTGGCAGGGTCTGGAAACACCATATATTTT. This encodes CASSLAGSGNTIYF.

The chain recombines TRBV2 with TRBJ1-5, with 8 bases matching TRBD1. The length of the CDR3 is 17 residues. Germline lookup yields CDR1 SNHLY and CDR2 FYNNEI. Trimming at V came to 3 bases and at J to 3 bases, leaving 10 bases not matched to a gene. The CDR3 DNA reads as TGTGCCAGCAGTGACCCGGGACAGGCTAGCACCAATCAGCCCCAGCATTTT. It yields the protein CASSDPGQASTNQPQHF.

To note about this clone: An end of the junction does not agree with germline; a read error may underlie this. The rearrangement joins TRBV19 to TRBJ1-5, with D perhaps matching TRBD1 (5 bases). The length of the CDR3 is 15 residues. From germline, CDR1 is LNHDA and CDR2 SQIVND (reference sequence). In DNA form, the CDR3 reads TGTGCCAGTAGCATAGACAGTCCAACCTATCAGCCCCAGCATTTT. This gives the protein CASSIDSPTYQPQHF.

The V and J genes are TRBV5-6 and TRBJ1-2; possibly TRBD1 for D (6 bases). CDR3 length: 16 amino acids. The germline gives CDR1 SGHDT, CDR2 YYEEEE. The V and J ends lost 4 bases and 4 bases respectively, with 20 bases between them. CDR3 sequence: CASSHYAGVAVYGYTF. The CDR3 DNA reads TGTGCCAGCAGCCATTACGCAGGGGTGGCCGTCTATGGCTACACCTTC.

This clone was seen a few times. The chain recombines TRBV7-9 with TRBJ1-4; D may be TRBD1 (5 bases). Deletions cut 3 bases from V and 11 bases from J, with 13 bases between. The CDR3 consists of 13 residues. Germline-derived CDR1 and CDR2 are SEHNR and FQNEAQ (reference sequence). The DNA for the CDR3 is TGTGCCAGCAGCTTTAGGAGGGGAGAGAAACTGTTTTTT. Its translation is CASSFRRGEKLFF.

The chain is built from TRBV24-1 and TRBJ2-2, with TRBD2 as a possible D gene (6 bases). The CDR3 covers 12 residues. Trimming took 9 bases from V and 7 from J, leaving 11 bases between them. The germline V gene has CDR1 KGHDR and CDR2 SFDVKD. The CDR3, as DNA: TGTGCCACCGGAAGGAGGGACGGGGAGCTGTTTTTT. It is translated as CATGRRDGELFF.